This entry describes one T cell receptor beta chain. Its antigen remains unidentified. Primers used in a second PCR of roughly 7 to 12 cycles were a sample-barcoded 5' primer and a J-beta primer mix. Each cDNA was tagged by a template-switch adaptor containing 12 random nucleotides. Each CDR3 protein gets one entry after TCRdb re-called the 5' RACE reads with MiXCR. The sample lists 1.5 million to 2 million distinct CDR3 sequences, roughly 32% occurring once. This entry belongs to a study of blood T cells in healthy people across ages. Turning to the study itself: Per two T cells, template switching captured roughly one barcoded beta molecule. Study-wide points: Estimated diversity that came from one million T cells was considered an underestimate. Compared with aged donors, long-lived donors showed fewer expanded clones, suggesting selection.

V lost 0 bases and J 12 bases, leaving 22 bases between the germline ends. This CDR3 has 16 amino acids. Germline V lookup: CDR1 SGDLS, CDR2 YYNGEE. The receptor's source is a woman in her 30s in good health. The sample consisted of blood. V usage is TRBV9 and J usage is TRBJ2-1; the D gene could be TRBD1 or TRBD2 (6 bases each). In DNA, the CDR3 is TGTGCCAGCAGCGTAGGGGGAGGAGAGGACAGCCATGCGCAGTTCTTC. It translates to CASSVGGGEDSHAQFF.